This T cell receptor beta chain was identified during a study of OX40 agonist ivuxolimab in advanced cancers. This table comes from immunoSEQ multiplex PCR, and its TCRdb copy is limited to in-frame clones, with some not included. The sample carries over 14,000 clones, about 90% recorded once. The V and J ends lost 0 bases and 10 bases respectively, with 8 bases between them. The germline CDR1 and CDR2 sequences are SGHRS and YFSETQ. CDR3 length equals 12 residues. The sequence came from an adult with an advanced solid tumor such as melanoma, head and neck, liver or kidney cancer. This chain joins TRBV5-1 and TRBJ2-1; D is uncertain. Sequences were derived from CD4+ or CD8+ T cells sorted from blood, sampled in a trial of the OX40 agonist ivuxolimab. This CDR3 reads CASSLVSWEQFF. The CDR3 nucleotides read TGCGCCAGCAGCTTGGTTTCATGGGAGCAGTTCTTC.